Presented here are 18 T cell receptor beta chains from one specimen sequenced in a study of blood T cell repertoires in COVID-19. The table came from immunoSEQ multiplex PCR; TCRdb's copy has only in-frame clones and leaves some out. The sample lists 30,000 to 35,000 clones, about four fifths occurring once. Specimen: peripheral blood. These receptor sequences come from a man aged 80 or over with active or convalescent COVID-19.

The V call is TRBV12-3 or TRBV12-4, the J call TRBJ2-3; D gene unclear. This CDR3 region has 13 residues. V lost 2 bases, J lost 1 base, and 4 bases lay in between. In DNA form, the CDR3 reads TGTGCCAGCAGTTTACCCGGCACAGATACGCAGTATTTT. Protein product: CASSLPGTDTQYF.

This clone has more than one count but fewer than ten. The chain combines TRBV4-2 with TRBJ1-2, with 7 bases lining up with TRBD1. Germline CDR1 reads LGHNA; CDR2 reads YNFKEQ. CDR3 length equals 16 residues. The V segment lost 0 bases and the J segment 8 bases; nucleotides outside the gene matches: 12. CDR3 protein: CASSQDRRDSLRGYTF. DNA of the CDR3: TGTGCCAGCAGCCAAGACCGCCGGGACAGTCTAAGGGGCTACACCTTC.

The table lists this clone with a count of one. The chain uses TRBV25-1 and TRBJ2-4, with D tentatively TRBD1 (6 bases). Germline lookup yields CDR1 MGHDK and CDR2 SYGVNS. This CDR3 region has 14 residues. Trimming pared 4 bases from V and 7 bases from J, leaving 14 bases between. The CDR3 loop is CASSGAGVKNIQYF. The CDR3 DNA follows: TGTGCCAGCAGTGGGGCAGGGGTTAAGAACATTCAGTACTTC. The complete variable domain, with remaining parts taken from reference TRBV25-1 and TRBJ2-4, reads EADIYQTPRYLVIGTGKKITLECSQTMGHDKMYWYQQDPGMELHLIHYSYGVNSTEKGDLSSESTVSRIRTEHFPLTLESARPSHTSQYLCASSGAGVKNIQYFGAGTRLSVL.

The gene calls are TRBV18 and TRBJ2-7, with 10 positions matching TRBD2. This CDR3 contains 14 residues. Germline V lookup: CDR1 KGHSH, CDR2 LQKENI. The V and J ends lost 4 bases and 7 bases, in that order; junction bases with no gene match: 7. The CDR3 sequence: CASSRAGGPQEQYF. CDR3 DNA: TGTGCCAGCTCACGAGCGGGAGGGCCGCAAGAGCAGTACTTC.

This clone was seen only a few times. V gene TRBV27 combines with J gene TRBJ2-1; tentatively, D is TRBD2 (6 bases). Germline V CDR1 and CDR2: MNHEY, SMNVEV (reference sequence). Trimming removed 6 bases at V and 3 bases at J, with 9 bases between. This CDR3 has 13 residues. CDR3 loop: CASRGLNYNEQFF. DNA of the CDR3: TGTGCCAGCAGGGGACTTAACTACAATGAGCAGTTCTTC.

V gene TRBV28 combines with J gene TRBJ1-4, with 7 bases aligning to TRBD1. The CDR3 sequence is 15 residues long. Germline V gives CDR1 MDHEN, CDR2 SYDVKM. The trim removed 5 bases at V and 8 bases at J, leaving 11 bases unmatched. CDR3 loop: CASSPTGEGSEKLFF. CDR3 DNA: TGTGCCAGCAGTCCTACAGGGGAAGGGAGCGAAAAACTGTTTTTT.

This chain connects TRBV7-8 to TRBJ2-3; maybe TRBD2 (6 bases). V lost 7 bases to trimming and J lost 1 base, with 12 bases between them. Germline lookup yields CDR1 SGHVS and CDR2 FQNEAQ. The CDR3 extends over 14 amino acids. The CDR3 here is CASKWWEGTDTQYF. DNA of the CDR3: TGTGCCAGCAAATGGTGGGAGGGCACAGATACGCAGTATTTT.

The rearrangement uses TRBV2 and TRBJ2-2; no reliable D call. The CDR3 is 13 residues long. V lost 6 bases and J 0 bases, leaving 5 bases between the germline ends. Per the germline V gene, CDR1 is SNHLY and CDR2 is FYNNEI. CDR3 protein: CASRLSNTGELFF. The CDR3 DNA reads as TGTGCCAGCAGGCTATCGAACACCGGGGAGCTGTTTTTT.

For the CDR3, the DNA is TGTGCCAGCAGCCTCCTAGCGGGACAAGAGACCCAGTACTTC. It translates to CASSLLAGQETQYF. The rearrangement links TRBV7-2 to TRBJ2-5; 9 nucleotides align to TRBD2. CDR1 is SGHTA, CDR2 FQGNSA, per germline. The V gene end was trimmed by 5 bases and the J gene end by 2 bases; junction bases not matched to a gene: 3. The CDR3 consists of 14 residues.

Sample share makes this clone medium-sized. The chain employs TRBV7-9 and TRBJ2-7; maybe TRBD2 (5 bases). Between the trimmed V and J ends, which lost 1 base and 10 bases, there was a span of 8 bases. From germline, CDR1 is SEHNR and CDR2 FQNEAQ (reference sequence). The CDR3 contains 11 residues. The CDR3 protein is CASSLGPGQYF. The CDR3, as DNA: TGTGCCAGCAGCTTAGGGCCGGGACAGTACTTC.

This clone showed up just once. V usage is TRBV2 and J usage is TRBJ2-1, with 8 bases lining up with TRBD2. Germline V CDR1 and CDR2: SNHLY, FYNNEI. The CDR3 extends over 14 amino acids. Trimming at V came to 6 bases and at J to 10 bases, leaving 11 bases not matched to a gene. CDR3 nucleotide sequence: TGTGCCAGCAGGTTGGCCGGGACTAGTAAAGAGCAGTTCTTC. Translated, it gives CASRLAGTSKEQFF.

This rearrangement joins TRBV28 to TRBJ2-1; TRBD2 matches at 7 bases. V shed 1 base and J 3 bases; nucleotides not matched to a gene: 6. CDR1 MDHEN and CDR2 SYDVKM come from the germline V gene. The CDR3 spans 16 residues. The DNA for the CDR3 is TGTGCCAGCAGTTTATTACGCGGGAGAGGCTACAATGAGCAGTTCTTC. Residues: CASSLLRGRGYNEQFF.

This chain uses TRBV30 with TRBJ1-5, with a tentative D call TRBD1 (5 bases). In germline, CDR1 is GTSNPN, CDR2 SVGIG (reference sequence). The CDR3 contains 15 residues. Trimming took off 1 base at V and 5 bases at J, with 15 bases between the two ends. The CDR3 loop is CAWSAMAGQYQPQHF. In nucleotides, the CDR3 is TGTGCCTGGAGTGCGATGGCAGGGCAATATCAGCCCCAGCATTTT.

This sequence joins TRBV3-1 (or the pseudogene TRBV3-2) and TRBJ2-1, with 12 positions matching TRBD2. Trimming removed 1 base from V and 7 bases from J; junction bases left unmatched: 5. The CDR3 length is 16 residues. The germline CDR1 and CDR2 sequences are LGHDT and YNNKEL (reference sequence). CDR3 DNA sequence: TGTGCCAGCAGCCAAGCCCTAGCGGGAGGGCCTAATGAGCAGTTCTTC. Translated, it gives CASSQALAGGPNEQFF.

V and J are TRBV7-3 and TRBJ2-1, with 14 bases aligning to TRBD2. The CDR3 loop spans 19 amino acids. The germline gives CDR1 SGHTA, CDR2 FQGTGA. Trimming removed 1 base from V and 4 bases from J; junction bases left unmatched: 9. Written as DNA, the CDR3 is TGTGCCAGCAGCTTAAGAGCCGTGGGACTAGCGGGAGCGTACAATGAGCAGTTCTTC. Residues: CASSLRAVGLAGAYNEQFF.

The chain employs TRBV6-6 and TRBJ1-5; 9 bases align to TRBD1. Germline loops: CDR1 MNHNY, CDR2 SVGAGI (reference sequence). This CDR3 contains 12 residues. Trimming cost V 11 bases and J 5 bases; bases outside gene matches: 4. CDR3: CAGRTGDQPQHF. CDR3 coding DNA: TGTGCCGGAAGGACAGGGGATCAGCCCCAGCATTTT.

The chain has TRBV6-1 and TRBJ1-2; 7 nucleotides agree with TRBD1. The CDR3 spans 15 residues. Per the germline V gene, CDR1 is MNHNS and CDR2 is SASEGT. V lost 2 bases, J lost 6 bases, and 9 bases stayed unmatched. Written as DNA, the CDR3 is TGTGCCAGCAGTGAAAACCCAACGACAGGGAATGGCTACACCTTC. Translating it yields CASSENPTTGNGYTF.

This chain uses TRBV5-6 with TRBJ2-1, with 7 positions matching TRBD2. Looked up from germline, CDR1 is SGHDT and CDR2 is YYEEEE. Trimming at V came to 0 bases and at J to 3 bases, leaving 15 bases not matched to a gene. The CDR3 sequence is 19 residues long. CDR3 sequence reads: CASSLALADFRGDYNEQFF. In nucleotides, the CDR3 is TGTGCCAGCAGCTTGGCGCTAGCGGATTTCCGGGGGGACTACAATGAGCAGTTCTTC.